This section outlines one T cell receptor beta chain sequence together with its context. Enrollment of patients from Seattle took place during active infection, with longitudinal follow-up. Study processing details: Amplification of reference gene primers provided the estimated nucleated cell counts. The method was immunoSEQ multiplex PCR; TCRdb's version includes in-frame clones alone and lacks a portion of them. V, J and clone size derive from that table, while D and trimming were established from the DNA sequence. This sample has about 180,000 clones, with approximately 86% found just once. The sample is drawn from a study of blood T cell repertoires in COVID-19. For the study at large: Some COVID-19 samples were acute and others convalescent; all came from the United States, Italy and Spain. T cells, B-cell-depleted T cells, or PBMCs supplied cDNA or gDNA.

Germline V CDR1 and CDR2: LNHDA, SQIVND (reference sequence). Trimming cost V 4 bases and J 7 bases; bases outside gene matches: 6. CDR3 length equals 14 residues. The TCR originated in a man in his 60s with COVID-19, enrolled during active disease. The chain carries TRBV19 and TRBJ1-5; 8 bases match TRBD1. The sample taken for sequencing was peripheral blood. CDR3 sequence: CASSTGQGLQPQHF. In nucleotides, the CDR3 is TGTGCCAGTAGTACAGGACAGGGATTACAGCCCCAGCATTTT.